One and the same sample provided the 3 T cell receptor beta chains below, sequenced in a study of identical twins. TCRdb re-called the 5' RACE reads through MiXCR, storing one row per CDR3 protein. In the table there are approximately 600,000 distinct CDR3 sequences, around 7.4% of which are singletons. The data also belong to a second study, concerning yellow fever vaccine responses in identical twins.

Sequencing was done on a sample of PBMCs. The receptors here all came from a woman between 18 and 29 years old in good health.

The rearrangement joins TRBV12-3 or TRBV12-4 to TRBJ2-3, with D perhaps matching TRBD2 (6 bases). V lost 2 bases and J lost 5, with 11 bases in between. The CDR3 runs to 14 residues. DNA for the CDR3: TGTGCCAGCAGTTTAACGGGACTTTTAGATACGCAGTATTTT. Translation gives CASSLTGLLDTQYF.

This clonotype was picked up a small number of times. This sequence joins TRBV4-2 and TRBJ1-1, with 9 bases matching TRBD1. This CDR3 region has 15 residues. With 0 bases clipped from V and 7 bases from J, the junction kept 6 bases outside the gene matches. Germline CDR1 reads LGHNA; CDR2 reads YNFKEQ. CDR3 in DNA: TGTGCCAGCAGCCAAGAAGTCGGGACAGGGTTTGAAGCTTTCTTT. Protein: CASSQEVGTGFEAFF.

This clonotype was detected a few times. The rearrangement joins TRBV7-2 to TRBJ1-1; 8 positions match TRBD1. The V gene end was trimmed by 3 bases and the J gene end by 5 bases; junction bases not matched to a gene: 5. The CDR3 covers 14 residues. Germline-derived CDR1 and CDR2 are SGHTA and FQGNSA. The CDR3 loop reads CASSFQGAGTEAFF. CDR3 nucleotide sequence: TGTGCCAGCAGCTTTCAGGGGGCCGGGACTGAAGCTTTCTTT.